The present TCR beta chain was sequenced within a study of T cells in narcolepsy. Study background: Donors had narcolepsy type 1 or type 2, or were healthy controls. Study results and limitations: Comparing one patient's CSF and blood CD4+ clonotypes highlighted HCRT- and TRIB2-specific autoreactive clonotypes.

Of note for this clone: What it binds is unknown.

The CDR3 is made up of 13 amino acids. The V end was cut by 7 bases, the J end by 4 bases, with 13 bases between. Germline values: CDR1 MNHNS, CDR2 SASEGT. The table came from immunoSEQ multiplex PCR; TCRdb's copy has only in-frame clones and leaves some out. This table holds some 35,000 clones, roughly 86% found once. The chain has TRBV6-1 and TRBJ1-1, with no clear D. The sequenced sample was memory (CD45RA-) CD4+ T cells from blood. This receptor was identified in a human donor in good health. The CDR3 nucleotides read TGTGCCAGCAACCCAGCCGGGTCCACTGAAGCTTTCTTT. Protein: CASNPAGSTEAFF.